Presented here are 23 T cell receptor beta chains from one specimen sequenced in a study of blood T cell repertoires in COVID-19. Sequencing used immunoSEQ multiplex PCR; TCRdb keeps in-frame clones, though not all of them. The sample yields over 150,000 clones, approximately 86% seen once. Sequencing was carried out using peripheral blood. Receptor source: a man between 60 and 75 years old with COVID-19, enrolled during active disease.

The chain is built from TRBV3-1 (or the pseudogene TRBV3-2) and TRBJ1-4, with D possibly matching TRBD1 (6 bases). V lost 0 bases to trimming and J lost 7 bases, with 15 bases between them. This CDR3 spans 16 amino acids. The germline V gene encodes CDR1 LGHDT and CDR2 YNNKEL (reference sequence). CDR3 in amino acids: CASSQDFTGRAEKLFF. CDR3 DNA: TGTGCCAGCAGCCAAGATTTCACAGGGCGGGCTGAAAAACTGTTTTTT.

The V and J genes are TRBV18 and TRBJ1-4; 7 bases map to TRBD1. Per germline, CDR1 KGHSH and CDR2 LQKENI. The CDR3 is 13 residues long. Unmatched junction bases numbered 10, after V lost 10 bases and J lost 8 bases. The CDR3 nucleotides read TGTGCCACAGAACAGGGGAGGAACGAAAAACTGTTTTTT. It translates to CATEQGRNEKLFF. The entire variable domain, with the rest obtained from reference TRBV18 and TRBJ1-4, is as follows: NAGVMQNPRHLVRRRGQEARLRCSPMKGHSHVYWYRQLPEEGLKFMVYLQKENIIDESGMPKERFSAEFPKEGPSILRIQQVVRGDSAAYFCATEQGRNEKLFFGSGTQLSVL.

V usage is TRBV6-5 and J usage is TRBJ2-6, with D perhaps TRBD1 (6 bases). The CDR3 covers 16 residues. Trimming left V 1 base short and J 2 bases short, with 9 bases between. Germline assignment: CDR1 MNHEY and CDR2 SVGAGI. CDR3 DNA: TGTGCCAGCAGTTACTTCAGGGGTCCTGGGGCCAACGTCCTGACTTTC. Its protein is CASSYFRGPGANVLTF.

V gene TRBV5-6 combines with J gene TRBJ2-5; 7 bases map to TRBD1. The ends lost 4 bases at V and 2 bases at J; junction bases unmatched: 11. The CDR3 loop spans 16 amino acids. The germline CDR1 and CDR2 sequences are SGHDT and YYEEEE. This chain's CDR3 is CASSVTGLGRQETQYF. In DNA, the CDR3 is TGTGCCAGCAGCGTGACAGGGTTGGGTAGGCAAGAGACCCAGTACTTC.

The rearrangement joins TRBV4-1 to TRBJ1-1; possible D gene TRBD1, 5 bases. Germline-derived CDR1 and CDR2 are MGHRA and YSYEKL. This CDR3 comprises 14 residues. V was trimmed by 1 base and J by 1 base, leaving 7 bases between them. CDR3 protein: CASSQATGNTEAFF. The CDR3 DNA sequence: TGCGCCAGCAGCCAAGCTACAGGGAACACTGAAGCTTTCTTT.

The gene calls are TRBV24-1 and TRBJ2-2, with a possible D match to TRBD2 (7 bases). CDR1 and CDR2 (germline): KGHDR, SFDVKD. The V gene lost 1 base and the J gene lost 6 bases, with 14 bases spanning the gap. The CDR3 has 16 residues. The CDR3 sequence is CATSDFQIGGPGELFF. The DNA for the CDR3 is TGTGCCACCAGTGATTTCCAGATCGGGGGGCCCGGGGAGCTGTTTTTT.

The gene calls are TRBV27 and TRBJ1-4, with 8 nucleotides matching TRBD1. After removal of 6 bases from V and 1 base from J, the junction contained 7 bases not matched to a gene. The CDR3 consists of 16 residues. Germline V gives CDR1 MNHEY, CDR2 SMNVEV (reference sequence). Here the CDR3 DNA reads TGTGCCAGCAGCTCAGGGGGCGCGGGAACTAATGAAAAACTGTTTTTT. It encodes CASSSGGAGTNEKLFF. Drawing the rest from reference TRBV27 and TRBJ1-4, the complete variable domain is EAQVTQNPRYLITVTGKKLTVTCSQNMNHEYMSWYRQDPGLGLRQIYYSMNVEVTDKGDVPEGYKVSRKEKRNFPLILESPSPNQTSLYFCASSSGGAGTNEKLFFGSGTQLSVL.

The chain links TRBV18 to TRBJ2-3, with TRBD1 matching 9 bases. V lost 3 bases to trimming and J lost 4 bases; unmatched junction nucleotides: 8. The CDR3 length is 16 residues. Germline CDR1 reads KGHSH; CDR2 reads LQKENI. The CDR3 loop reads CASSPAGTGNADTQYF. CDR3 DNA sequence: TGTGCCAGCTCACCGGCCGGGACAGGGAACGCAGATACGCAGTATTTT.

The chain combines TRBV6-5 with TRBJ2-7; 7 nucleotides line up with TRBD2. V trimming: 6 bases; J trimming: 3 bases; junction bases outside the gene matches: 8. The CDR3 is 14 amino acids. The germline gives CDR1 MNHEY, CDR2 SVGAGI. As DNA, the CDR3 is TGTGCCAGCAGCTCTTCTCGCGGGAGCTACGAGCAGTACTTC. Its translation: CASSSSRGSYEQYF.

The chain links TRBV6-5 to TRBJ1-4, with 10 positions matching TRBD1. The CDR3 extends over 14 amino acids. The V gene end was trimmed by 7 bases and the J gene end by 10 bases; junction bases not matched to a gene: 9. Germline assignment: CDR1 MNHEY and CDR2 SVGAGI. The CDR3: CASTRGTGVGKLFF. CDR3 DNA: TGTGCCAGCACCAGGGGGACAGGGGTTGGAAAACTGTTTTTT.

The gene calls are TRBV24-1 and TRBJ1-2, with TRBD1 as a possible D gene (6 bases). Germline V gene sequence: CDR1 KGHDR, CDR2 SFDVKD. Trimming cost V 0 bases and J 6 bases, with 7 bases left between them. The CDR3 extends over 13 amino acids. CDR3 nucleotides: TGTGCCACCAGTGATTTGGGGGGCAATGGCTACACCTTC. Its protein is CATSDLGGNGYTF.

This clone was recorded a few times. The chain carries TRBV6-6 and TRBJ2-7, with TRBD1 as a possible D gene (6 bases). CDR1 is MNHNY and CDR2 is SVGAGI in the germline V gene (reference sequence). The CDR3 consists of 16 residues. With 2 bases removed from V and 1 base from J, the gap between germline ends came to 15 bases. As DNA, the CDR3 is TGTGCCAGCAGTTACCCCGGACAGATAAATTCCTACGAGCAGTACTTC. Amino acids: CASSYPGQINSYEQYF.

The sample holds a few counts of this clone. This rearrangement joins TRBV7-8 to TRBJ1-1; D is perhaps TRBD1 (6 bases). The germline gives CDR1 SGHVS, CDR2 FQNEAQ. The CDR3 runs 14 residues. The ends were cut back, 5 bases at V and 0 bases at J, with 10 bases in the middle. The CDR3 DNA follows: TGTGCCAGCAGCCCGGACAGTATGAACACTGAAGCTTTCTTT. This encodes CASSPDSMNTEAFF.

The rearrangement joins TRBV28 to TRBJ2-7; D might be TRBD1 (6 bases). The CDR3 contains 15 residues. Trimming shortened V by 6 bases and J by 2 bases, and 17 bases separated the two germline ends. CDR1 is MDHEN, CDR2 SYDVKM, per germline. CDR3 protein: CASSSLWGLTYEQYF. Written as DNA, the CDR3 is TGTGCCAGCAGCAGCCTTTGGGGGCTAACCTACGAGCAGTACTTC. Complete variable domain (other parts from reference TRBV28 and TRBJ2-7): DVKVTQSSRYLVKRTGEKVFLECVQDMDHENMFWYRQDPGLGLRLIYFSYDVKMKEKGDIPEGYSVSREKKERFSLILESASTNQTSMYLCASSSLWGLTYEQYFGPGTRLTVT.

The chain carries TRBV5-5 and TRBJ1-1, with D unclear. With 4 bases removed from V and 1 base from J, the gap between germline ends came to 8 bases. The length of the CDR3 is 13 residues. Germline CDR1 reads SGHKS; CDR2 reads YYEKEE (reference sequence). CDR3 sequence: CASSVIKNTEAFF. The CDR3 DNA is TGTGCCAGCAGCGTAATAAAGAACACTGAAGCTTTCTTT.

In its sample, this clone was seen once. CDR3 nucleotide sequence: TGTGCCAGCAGCCCGGACAGTGTATATTCACCCCTCCACTTT. It yields the protein CASSPDSVYSPLHF. The chain recombines TRBV7-2 with TRBJ1-6, with D perhaps TRBD1 (6 bases). The CDR3 totals 14 residues. V was cut by 5 bases and J by 8 bases, with 13 bases left in between. The germline V gene encodes CDR1 SGHTA and CDR2 FQGNSA. Full variable domain (remainder filled in from reference TRBV7-2 and TRBJ1-6): GAGVSQSPSNKVTEKGKDVELRCDPISGHTALYWYRQSLGQGLEFLIYFQGNSAPDKSGLPSDRFSAERTGGSVSTLTIQRTQQEDSAVYLCASSPDSVYSPLHFGNGTRLTVT.

This rearrangement joins TRBV6-5 to TRBJ1-3; D possibly corresponds to TRBD1 (5 bases). Trimming took off 2 bases at V and 4 bases at J, with 12 bases between the two ends. This CDR3 contains 15 residues. Germline V gene sequence: CDR1 MNHEY, CDR2 SVGAGI. The CDR3 bases are TGTGCCAGCAGTTACACTCGACAGAACGGAAACACCATATATTTT. Translating gives CASSYTRQNGNTIYF.

Comments on this clone: Other DNA sequences in the sample encode the same CDR3. The chain couples TRBV5-1 to TRBJ2-5; the match to TRBD2 covers 7 bases. Germline CDR1 reads SGHRS; CDR2 reads YFSETQ. CDR3 length equals 13 residues. With V trimmed by 0 bases and J by 4 bases, 0 bases remained unmatched. DNA for the CDR3: TGCGCCAGCAGCTTGGGCGGGGGAGAGACCCAGTACTTC. Its protein is CASSLGGGETQYF.

CDR3 bases: TGTGCCAGCAGTGAATCGACTCTTTCCTACAATGAGCAGTTCTTC. Protein sequence: CASSESTLSYNEQFF. The genes are TRBV25-1 and TRBJ2-1; D call uncertain. CDR1 MGHDK and CDR2 SYGVNS come from the germline V gene. This CDR3 has 15 amino acids. Between the trimmed V and J ends, which lost 1 base and 1 base, there was a span of 8 bases.

CDR3 nucleotide sequence: TGTGCCAGCTCCCGAAGCCGACAGGGTAGCGACACCGGGGAGCTGTTTTTT. Translated: CASSRSRQGSDTGELFF. The chain has TRBV18 and TRBJ2-2, with TRBD1 matching over 7 bases. The CDR3 is 17 amino acids. V shed 6 bases, J shed 3 bases, and the junction held 13 bases outside the gene matches. Germline V lookup: CDR1 KGHSH, CDR2 LQKENI. Full variable domain (rest looked up from reference TRBV18 and TRBJ2-2): NAGVMQNPRHLVRRRGQEARLRCSPMKGHSHVYWYRQLPEEGLKFMVYLQKENIIDESGMPKERFSAEFPKEGPSILRIQQVVRGDSAAYFCASSRSRQGSDTGELFFGEGSRLTVL.

The chain uses TRBV7-3 and TRBJ2-5; possible D gene TRBD1, 5 bases. Germline CDR1 reads SGHTA; CDR2 reads FQGTGA. Deletions cut 2 bases from V and 5 bases from J, with 9 bases between. The length of the CDR3 is 13 residues. DNA of the CDR3: TGTGCCAGCAGCTTAGACAGATCCGAGACCCAGTACTTC. It codes for CASSLDRSETQYF.

This chain joins TRBV29-1 and TRBJ1-2; 7 bases line up with TRBD1. From germline, CDR1 is SQVTM and CDR2 ANQGSEA. V was pared by 6 bases and J by 8 bases, with 15 bases of the junction left unmatched. This CDR3 is built from 14 residues. The CDR3 region has the DNA TGCAGCGTCGAAACCGGGACAGAGCCGGGGGGCTACACCTTC. This encodes CSVETGTEPGGYTF.

This chain links TRBV28 with TRBJ2-7, with D tentatively TRBD1 (6 bases). V lost 6 bases, J lost 4 bases, and 16 bases lay in between. Germline values: CDR1 MDHEN, CDR2 SYDVKM. The CDR3 has 14 residues. The CDR3: CASRMDREGYEQYF. DNA of the CDR3: TGTGCCAGCAGGATGGACAGAGAAGGTTACGAGCAGTACTTC. Together with reference TRBV28 and TRBJ2-7, the CDR3 gives the full variable domain: DVKVTQSSRYLVKRTGEKVFLECVQDMDHENMFWYRQDPGLGLRLIYFSYDVKMKEKGDIPEGYSVSREKKERFSLILESASTNQTSMYLCASRMDREGYEQYFGPGTRLTVT.